This T cell receptor beta chain was sequenced for a study of blood T cell repertoires in COVID-19. At the level of the study: Samples taken during acute and convalescent COVID-19 were collected in the United States, Italy and Spain.

Libraries were prepared by immunoSEQ multiplex PCR; TCRdb keeps only in-frame clonotypes and omits some of them. The repertoire includes a few hundred thousand clones, approximately 86% of them detected once, and 2.5% to 3.5% sits in the top ten. The junction had 6 bases not matched to a gene; V was cut back by 2 bases and J by 0 bases. Germline CDR1 reads SGHTA; CDR2 reads FQGTGA. There are 18 residues in the CDR3. This TCR derives from a woman aged 18-29 years with acute or convalescent COVID-19. Sequencing input: peripheral blood. The V gene is TRBV7-3, the J gene TRBJ2-5; 13 nucleotides line up with TRBD2. CDR3 in DNA: TGTGCCAGCAGCTTATTGGGACTAGCGGGACCGTACCAAGAGACCCAGTACTTC. The encoded protein is CASSLLGLAGPYQETQYF.